This is a list of T cell receptor beta chains from one sample in a study of cytomegalovirus exposure and HLA in healthy donors. Assay: immunoSEQ multiplex PCR; the TCRdb copy retains only in-frame clones and omits some. The sample comprises about 150,000 clones, 70% to 90% of which are singletons, and about 2.3% rests with the top ten. The sample consisted of PBMCs. The receptors derive from a woman aged 18-29 years in good health and CMV-seronegative. Both conserved end residues are part of each CDR3. Fields, in order: V gene, D gene, J gene, clone size, CDR3 DNA, CDR3 protein. The D gene is left open where the match is weak. Clone size is not always given. Where it is, it says once, few, many or a class for expanded clones.

v_gene: TRBV5-5
d_gene: -
j_gene: TRBJ1-3
abundance: -
CDR3nt: TGTGCCAGCAGCTTGGGAAGAGCCTTCTCTGGAAACACCATATATTTT
CDR3aa: CASSLGRAFSGNTIYF

v_gene: TRBV2
d_gene: -
j_gene: TRBJ1-5
abundance: -
CDR3nt: TGTGCCAGCAGTGAATCGGGTTATAGCAATCAGCCCCAGCATTTT
CDR3aa: CASSESGYSNQPQHF

v_gene: TRBV2
d_gene: -
j_gene: TRBJ2-7
abundance: -
CDR3nt: TGTGCCAGCAGTGAAACGCGCGGTCTACGAGAGCAGTACTTC
CDR3aa: CASSETRGLREQYF

v_gene: TRBV5-1
d_gene: TRBD1
j_gene: TRBJ2-3
abundance: -
CDR3nt: TGCGCCAGCAGCCCCGGGACAGGGTCCAGTGCTGATACGCAGTATTTT
CDR3aa: CASSPGTGSSADTQYF

v_gene: TRBV4-2
d_gene: -
j_gene: TRBJ2-1
abundance: -
CDR3nt: TGTGCCAGCAGCCCCCATTTCGGAGGAGTGAATGAGCAGTTCTTC
CDR3aa: CASSPHFGGVNEQFF

v_gene: TRBV10-1
d_gene: TRBD2
j_gene: TRBJ2-1
abundance: -
CDR3nt: TGCGCCAGCAGTGAGTCGGGACTAGCGGATTACAATGAGCAGTTCTTC
CDR3aa: CASSESGLADYNEQFF

v_gene: TRBV9
d_gene: TRBD2
j_gene: TRBJ2-3
abundance: -
CDR3nt: TGTGCCAGCAGCGTAGTGAGCGGGAGGGCCACAGATACGCAGTATTTT
CDR3aa: CASSVVSGRATDTQYF

v_gene: TRBV23-1
d_gene: TRBD1
j_gene: TRBJ2-7
abundance: -
CDR3nt: TGCGCCAACTTGGGACAGAGCTCCTACGAGCAGTACTTC
CDR3aa: CANLGQSSYEQYF

v_gene: TRBV5-4
d_gene: -
j_gene: TRBJ2-7
abundance: -
CDR3nt: TGTGCCAGCAGCAAAAGCGGGCCGCCTTACGAGCAGTACTTC
CDR3aa: CASSKSGPPYEQYF

v_gene: TRBV27
d_gene: -
j_gene: TRBJ1-6
abundance: -
CDR3nt: TGTGCCAGCAGTTTAAGCTCTCCGTATTCACCCCTCCGCTTT
CDR3aa: CASSLSSPYSPLRF

v_gene: TRBV7-2
d_gene: TRBD1
j_gene: TRBJ2-7
abundance: -
CDR3nt: TGTGCCAGCAGCTTAGCGCTTGGACAGGGGAGGGAGCAGTACTTC
CDR3aa: CASSLALGQGREQYF

v_gene: TRBV30
d_gene: TRBD1
j_gene: TRBJ1-2
abundance: -
CDR3nt: TGTGCCTGGAGTCGGGACAGGACTAACTATGGCTACACCTTC
CDR3aa: CAWSRDRTNYGYTF

v_gene: TRBV7-2
d_gene: -
j_gene: TRBJ1-2
abundance: -
CDR3nt: TGTGCCAGCACCCCCTATGAAGCTAACTATGGCTACACCTTC
CDR3aa: CASTPYEANYGYTF

v_gene: TRBV6-4
d_gene: TRBD2
j_gene: TRBJ2-3
abundance: -
CDR3nt: TGTGCCAGTCAGAGGACTAGCGGGGAGAGGCCAGATACGCAGTATTTT
CDR3aa: CASQRTSGERPDTQYF

v_gene: TRBV28
d_gene: TRBD1
j_gene: TRBJ1-1
abundance: -
CDR3nt: TGTGCCAGCAGTCCTAGGACAGGGGGAAACACTGAAGCTTTCTTT
CDR3aa: CASSPRTGGNTEAFF

v_gene: TRBV19
d_gene: -
j_gene: TRBJ1-5
abundance: few
CDR3nt: TGTGCCAGTTCCGCCACCAGTTATAGCAATCAGCCCCAGCATTTT
CDR3aa: CASSATSYSNQPQHF

v_gene: TRBV28
d_gene: -
j_gene: TRBJ1-2
abundance: -
CDR3nt: TGTGCCAGCAGTTATCAGGATGGCTACACCTTC
CDR3aa: CASSYQDGYTF

v_gene: TRBV2
d_gene: TRBD1
j_gene: TRBJ1-4
abundance: -
CDR3nt: TGTGCCAGCAGCCTCGGGACAGGGGATAATGAAAAACTGTTTTTT
CDR3aa: CASSLGTGDNEKLFF

v_gene: TRBV9
d_gene: -
j_gene: TRBJ1-1
abundance: -
CDR3nt: TGTGCCAGCAGCGTAGTCGGGGTTTTAGGCGAAGCTTTCTTT
CDR3aa: CASSVVGVLGEAFF

v_gene: TRBV30
d_gene: -
j_gene: TRBJ2-2
abundance: -
CDR3nt: TGTGCCTGGAGCGAGACAGGCCTCGGGGAGCTGTTTTTT
CDR3aa: CAWSETGLGELFF

v_gene: TRBV30
d_gene: TRBD2
j_gene: TRBJ2-3
abundance: -
CDR3nt: TGTGCCTGGACCGCGGCGGGGGGCCCTCTCGATACGCAGTATTTT
CDR3aa: CAWTAAGGPLDTQYF

v_gene: TRBV28
d_gene: -
j_gene: TRBJ1-5
abundance: -
CDR3nt: TGTGCCAGCAGTCCGGGCAATCAGCCCCAGCATTTT
CDR3aa: CASSPGNQPQHF

v_gene: TRBV7-8
d_gene: TRBD2
j_gene: TRBJ2-1
abundance: -
CDR3nt: TGTGCCAGCAGCGAGGGACTAGCGGTCAATGAGCAGTTCTTC
CDR3aa: CASSEGLAVNEQFF

v_gene: TRBV11-2
d_gene: TRBD2
j_gene: TRBJ2-1
abundance: -
CDR3nt: TGTGCCAGCAGCTTAGAGTTGGCTAGCGGGGATGAGCAGTTCTTC
CDR3aa: CASSLELASGDEQFF

v_gene: TRBV2
d_gene: -
j_gene: TRBJ2-5
abundance: -
CDR3nt: TGTGCCAGCAACGCAGGTCGGGGAGAGACCCAGTACTTC
CDR3aa: CASNAGRGETQYF

v_gene: TRBV21-1
d_gene: -
j_gene: TRBJ2-7
abundance: -
CDR3nt: TGTGCCAGCGCTAAACCCTCCCGAGGCAGGGGATGCTACGAGCAGTACTTC
CDR3aa: CASAKPSRGRGCYEQYF

v_gene: TRBV19
d_gene: -
j_gene: TRBJ2-7
abundance: -
CDR3nt: TGTGCCAGTAGTAATTACTACCGGTCGACTTTTGCTTCCTACGAGCAGTACTTC
CDR3aa: CASSNYYRSTFASYEQYF

v_gene: TRBV6-5
d_gene: TRBD1
j_gene: TRBJ1-6
abundance: -
CDR3nt: TGTGCCAGCAGTACAGGGGGCTCCTATAATTCACCCCTCCACTTT
CDR3aa: CASSTGGSYNSPLHF

v_gene: TRBV7-2
d_gene: -
j_gene: TRBJ1-4
abundance: -
CDR3nt: TGTGCCAGCAGCTTAGGGTTGGGGAGGCTTAATGAAAAACTGTTTTTT
CDR3aa: CASSLGLGRLNEKLFF

v_gene: TRBV5-1
d_gene: -
j_gene: TRBJ2-1
abundance: -
CDR3nt: TGCGCCAGCAGCTTTCAGGGTTCTCATAATGAGCAGTTCTTC
CDR3aa: CASSFQGSHNEQFF

v_gene: TRBV28
d_gene: -
j_gene: TRBJ2-7
abundance: -
CDR3nt: TGTACGAGCCAAAGAGGGTCCTACGAGCAGTACTTC
CDR3aa: CTSQRGSYEQYF

v_gene: TRBV11-3
d_gene: TRBD2
j_gene: TRBJ2-1
abundance: -
CDR3nt: TGTGCCAGCAGCTCCGGGACTAGCGACTCCTACAATGAGCAGTTCTTC
CDR3aa: CASSSGTSDSYNEQFF

v_gene: TRBV10-3
d_gene: TRBD2
j_gene: TRBJ2-3
abundance: few
CDR3nt: TGTGCCATCAGGGATGCCGGGACTAGCGCAGATACGCAGTATTTT
CDR3aa: CAIRDAGTSADTQYF

v_gene: TRBV27
d_gene: -
j_gene: TRBJ2-5
abundance: -
CDR3nt: TGTGCCAGCAGTTCCCTGGGGGGTCCCCAAGAGACCCAGTACTTC
CDR3aa: CASSSLGGPQETQYF

v_gene: TRBV11-2
d_gene: -
j_gene: TRBJ1-2
abundance: -
CDR3nt: TGTGCCAGCAGCTACAGAGAGCCGAAGGGCTACACCTTC
CDR3aa: CASSYREPKGYTF

v_gene: TRBV7-9
d_gene: TRBD1
j_gene: TRBJ2-3
abundance: -
CDR3nt: TGTGCCAGCAGCTTAGGGGACAGGGGTTCCACAGATACGCAGTATTTT
CDR3aa: CASSLGDRGSTDTQYF

v_gene: TRBV7-3
d_gene: -
j_gene: TRBJ2-6
abundance: -
CDR3nt: TGTGCCAGCAGCTGGCCTGGGGCCAACGTCCTGACTTTC
CDR3aa: CASSWPGANVLTF

v_gene: TRBV10-2
d_gene: -
j_gene: TRBJ1-2
abundance: -
CDR3nt: TGCGCCAGCACCCACAGGGAGAGTAATGGCTACACCTTC
CDR3aa: CASTHRESNGYTF

v_gene: TRBV30
d_gene: -
j_gene: TRBJ2-1
abundance: -
CDR3nt: TGTGCCTGGAGTCTAGGGGAAAATGGCTACAATGAGCAGTTCTTC
CDR3aa: CAWSLGENGYNEQFF

v_gene: TRBV9
d_gene: TRBD1
j_gene: TRBJ2-7
abundance: -
CDR3nt: TGTGCCAGCAGCGTAGCTGGACAGGGGACGGATTGGGACGAGCAGTACTTC
CDR3aa: CASSVAGQGTDWDEQYF

v_gene: TRBV11-2
d_gene: -
j_gene: TRBJ2-3
abundance: -
CDR3nt: TGTGCCAGCAGCTTAGAGGGCAGACGCTCAAGCACAGATACGCAGTATTTT
CDR3aa: CASSLEGRRSSTDTQYF

v_gene: TRBV7-9
d_gene: -
j_gene: TRBJ2-7
abundance: -
CDR3nt: TGTGCCAGCACCCTGGGCCAGGTCGAGCAGTACTTC
CDR3aa: CASTLGQVEQYF

v_gene: TRBV6-6
d_gene: -
j_gene: TRBJ2-5
abundance: -
CDR3nt: TGTGCCAGCAGTTACTCGGGCCAGGGAAGGGAGACCCAGTACTTC
CDR3aa: CASSYSGQGRETQYF

v_gene: TRBV7-6
d_gene: TRBD1
j_gene: TRBJ2-7
abundance: few
CDR3nt: TGTGCCAGCAGCGGCCCCCGGGACAGAATTTCCTACGAGCAGTACTTC
CDR3aa: CASSGPRDRISYEQYF

v_gene: TRBV2
d_gene: -
j_gene: TRBJ2-3
abundance: once
CDR3nt: TGTGCCAGCAGGAACCCCAGGGCCACAGATACGCAGTATTTT
CDR3aa: CASRNPRATDTQYF

v_gene: TRBV7-2
d_gene: TRBD1
j_gene: TRBJ2-5
abundance: -
CDR3nt: TGTGCCAGCAGCGCCCAGGGGGCGCAGGAGACCCAGTACTTC
CDR3aa: CASSAQGAQETQYF

v_gene: TRBV27
d_gene: TRBD1
j_gene: TRBJ1-5
abundance: -
CDR3nt: TGTGCCAGCAGTCACAGGGGAGGCAATCAGCCCCAGCATTTT
CDR3aa: CASSHRGGNQPQHF

v_gene: TRBV6-5
d_gene: TRBD2
j_gene: TRBJ2-3
abundance: -
CDR3nt: TGTGCCAGCAGTTACGGGGGGGGGTATGATACGCAGTATTTT
CDR3aa: CASSYGGGYDTQYF

v_gene: TRBV9
d_gene: -
j_gene: TRBJ1-2
abundance: -
CDR3nt: TGTGCCAGCAGCGTAGACCCGGAGTATGGCTACACCTTC
CDR3aa: CASSVDPEYGYTF

v_gene: TRBV19
d_gene: TRBD1
j_gene: TRBJ1-2
abundance: -
CDR3nt: TGTGCCAGTAGGACGACAGGGGGCCATGGCTACACCTTC
CDR3aa: CASRTTGGHGYTF